The 3 T cell receptor beta chains listed next were all sequenced from one sample in a study of cytomegalovirus exposure and HLA in healthy donors (dated by TCRdb to about 2017). Library preparation was by the immunoSEQ multiplex PCR assay. A mixture of 60 forward primers for TCR Vbeta segments and 13 reverse primers for TCR Jbeta segments was used in the multiplex PCR. The table was pulled from immuneACCESS by TCRdb, which kept in-frame rearrangements only. Such tables lose some clones; where checked, under half of the loss comes from unresolved V genes, and the rest has no known cause. The sample table shows around 180,000 clones, and approximately 71% are seen once. The top ten clonotypes cover approximately 1.5% of the sample. The sequenced material came from PBMCs. Every receptor here comes from a girl aged 5-17 years in good health and CMV-seronegative.

The genes are TRBV30 and TRBJ1-4; no reliable D call. This CDR3 comprises 16 residues. V gave up 4 bases and J gave up 2 bases, with 17 bases separating them. The germline V gene has CDR1 GTSNPN and CDR2 SVGIG (reference sequence). Written as DNA, the CDR3 is TGTGCCTGGAATCGGGGAATGGGGTCGACTAATGAAAAACTGTTTTTT. Translating gives CAWNRGMGSTNEKLFF.

V and J are TRBV6-5 and TRBJ2-7; 8 bases are a match to TRBD1. This CDR3 has 14 amino acids. The V segment lost 2 bases and the J segment 5 bases; nucleotides outside the gene matches: 5. Per germline, CDR1 MNHEY and CDR2 SVGAGI. The CDR3 loop is CASSYVTGEDEQYF. The DNA of the CDR3 is TGTGCCAGCAGTTACGTGACAGGGGAAGACGAGCAGTACTTC.

V and J are TRBV30 and TRBJ1-5; a weak D match, TRBD1 (5 bases). The CDR3 runs 13 residues. The V and J ends lost 5 bases and 5 bases respectively, with 13 bases between them. Germline CDR1 GTSNPN, CDR2 SVGIG (reference sequence). As DNA, the CDR3 is TGTGCCTGGGGCCAGGGCTCGGATCAGCCCCAGCATTTT. Translated: CAWGQGSDQPQHF.